Below are 6 T cell receptor beta chains sequenced from a single sample in a study of T-cell reconstitution after alpha-beta-depleted transplantation in children. Unique molecular identifiers were used in preparing the TCRbeta library. A single record per CDR3 protein comes from TCRdb applying MiXCR to the PCR reads. The sample holds more than 400,000 distinct CDR3 sequences, 9.5% to 12% seen once. This specimen consisted of PBMCs, mostly from graft donor cells, obtained 180 days after TCRalphabeta/CD19-depleted stem cell transplant. Receptors were obtained from a female patient aged 2-10 years who had a stem cell transplant for aplastic anemia, so the T cells may come from the graft donor.

The chain has TRBV27 and TRBJ2-1; D is ambiguous. V was shortened by 4 bases and J by 4 bases, with 20 bases between the two germline ends. Germline CDR1 reads MNHEY; CDR2 reads SMNVEV (reference sequence). The CDR3 extends over 17 amino acids. CDR3 sequence: CASSWLGSGTPYNEQFF. The CDR3 DNA reads TGTGCCAGCAGTTGGCTCGGTTCAGGCACCCCATACAATGAGCAGTTCTTC.

This clonotype was found a few times. The CDR3 coding sequence is TGCGCCAGCAGCTTGGGCGGGTGGGACAGGGGGACGAATGAGCAGTTCTTC. It encodes CASSLGGWDRGTNEQFF. The chain joins TRBV5-1 to TRBJ2-1; 11 bases are a match to TRBD1. The CDR3 covers 17 residues. V trimming: 0 bases; J trimming: 7 bases; junction bases outside the gene matches: 9. Looked up from germline, CDR1 is SGHRS and CDR2 is YFSETQ.

The chain is built from TRBV20-1 and TRBJ2-3; D is ambiguous. The V end was cut by 5 bases, the J end by 0 bases, with 12 bases between. CDR1 is DFQATT and CDR2 is SNEGSKA in the germline V gene (reference sequence). CDR3 size: 14 residues. The CDR3 sequence is CSAPPRASTDTQYF. Written as DNA, the CDR3 is TGCAGTGCTCCCCCCCGGGCTAGCACAGATACGCAGTATTTT.

CDR3 in amino acids: CTAGAFTDTQYF. The CDR3 DNA sequence: TGCACCGCGGGTGCTTTCACAGATACGCAGTATTTT. The J gene is TRBJ2-3, the V gene TRBV20-1; TRBD2 is a possible D gene (5 bases). Germline V CDR1 and CDR2: DFQATT, SNEGSKA (reference sequence). The CDR3 has 12 residues.

This clonotype turned up a few times. The chain has TRBV5-1 and TRBJ2-7; TRBD2 agrees at 15 bases. The J segment lost 5 bases and the V segment lost 4 bases, leaving 4 bases of the junction unmatched. This CDR3 is built from 15 residues. Per the germline V gene, CDR1 is SGHRS and CDR2 is YFSETQ. In DNA, the CDR3 is TGCGCCAGCAGCAGGACTAGCGGGAGGGCAAACGAGCAGTACTTC. Its translation is CASSRTSGRANEQYF.

J is TRBJ2-3 and V is TRBV27, with 7 bases lining up with TRBD2. CDR1 is MNHEY, CDR2 SMNVEV, per germline (reference sequence). Germline trimming cut 7 bases from V and 0 bases from J; bases unmatched to any gene: 4. The CDR3 is 14 residues long. The CDR3 DNA reads TGTGCCAGCAATAGCGGGCTAAGCACAGATACGCAGTATTTT. Protein product: CASNSGLSTDTQYF.